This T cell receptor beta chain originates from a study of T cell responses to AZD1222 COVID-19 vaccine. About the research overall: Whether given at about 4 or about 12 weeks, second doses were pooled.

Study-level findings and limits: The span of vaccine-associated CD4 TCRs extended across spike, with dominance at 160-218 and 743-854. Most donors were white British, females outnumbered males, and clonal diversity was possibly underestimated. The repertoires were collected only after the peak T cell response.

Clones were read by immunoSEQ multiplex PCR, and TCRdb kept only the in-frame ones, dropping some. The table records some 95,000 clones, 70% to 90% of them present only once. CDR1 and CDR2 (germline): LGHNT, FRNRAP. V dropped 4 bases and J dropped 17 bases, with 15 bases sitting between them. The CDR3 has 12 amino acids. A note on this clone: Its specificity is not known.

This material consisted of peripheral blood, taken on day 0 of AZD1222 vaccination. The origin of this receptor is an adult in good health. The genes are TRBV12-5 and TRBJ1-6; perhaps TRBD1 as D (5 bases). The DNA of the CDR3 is TGTGCTAGTGGTTGGGCTGACAGTGGGGTCCACTTT. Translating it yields CASGWADSGVHF.